One and the same sample provided the 5 T cell receptor beta chains below, sequenced in a study of blood T cells in healthy people across ages. Primers used in a second PCR of roughly 7 to 12 cycles were a sample-barcoded 5' primer and a J-beta primer mix. One entry per CDR3 protein, called by TCRdb with MiXCR from the 5' RACE reads. The table records under 2,000,000 distinct CDR3 sequences, roughly 52% of them present only once. Sequences were obtained from blood. These receptors were collected from a woman aged 40 to 49 in good health.

The chain carries TRBV20-1 and TRBJ2-1, with D unresolved. This CDR3 has 14 amino acids. Germline CDR1 and CDR2: DFQATT and SNEGSKA (reference sequence). Trimming shortened V by 3 bases and J by 6 bases, and 15 bases separated the two germline ends. CDR3 protein: CSARSAGVGNEQFF. The CDR3 DNA is TGCAGTGCTAGGTCGGCAGGCGTAGGCAATGAGCAGTTCTTC.

The chain employs TRBV7-2 and TRBJ2-7, with D perhaps matching TRBD1 or TRBD2 (5 bases each). V was cut by 3 bases and J by 7 bases, with 19 bases left in between. The CDR3 totals 15 residues. Germline CDR1 reads SGHTA; CDR2 reads FQGNSA. In DNA, the CDR3 is TGTGCCAGCAGCTTTATGAGGGGCTCCTACAATGAGCAGTACTTC. Encoded protein: CASSFMRGSYNEQYF.

This chain uses TRBV9 with TRBJ1-1; possibly TRBD1 for D (5 bases). Per the germline V gene, CDR1 is SGDLS and CDR2 is YYNGEE. The CDR3 loop spans 16 amino acids. V was shortened by 1 base and J by 0 bases, with 13 bases between the two germline ends. The CDR3 DNA is TGTGCCAGCAGCGTATTGGGGGGACCAATGAACACTGAAGCTTTCTTT. This sequence encodes CASSVLGGPMNTEAFF.

This clonotype showed up just a few times. The gene calls are TRBV5-1 and TRBJ2-7, with D possibly TRBD2 on 6 matching bases. Deletions cut 4 bases from V and 5 bases from J, with 16 bases between. The CDR3 is 14 amino acids. Germline V gene data show CDR1 as SGHRS and CDR2 as YFSETQ. CDR3 in DNA: TGCGCCAGCAGCCAAGAAGGGCGGAGGGACGAGCAGTACTTC. As protein: CASSQEGRRDEQYF.

The V and J genes are TRBV5-1 and TRBJ2-2; 10 bases line up with TRBD1. Germline CDR1 SGHRS, CDR2 YFSETQ. The CDR3 totals 18 residues. J lost 6 bases, V lost 4 bases, and 15 bases had no gene match. CDR3 in amino acids: CASSRRKRDRGLPGELFF. The CDR3 nucleotides read TGCGCCAGCAGCCGACGGAAAAGGGACAGGGGACTCCCCGGGGAGCTGTTTTTT.